Presented here are 8 T cell receptor beta chains from one specimen sequenced in a study of Ad26.COV2.S vaccination and SARS-CoV-2 variants. Profiled with immunoSEQ multiplex PCR; TCRdb holds only in-frame clones, not every one. Of about 480,000 clones listed, roughly nine tenths are singletons. Stated treatment: around 19 received Ad26.COV2.S at low or high dose, single or two shots; about 5 received placebo; per-sample allocation not given. Vaccine and placebo recipients were sampled on day 63 after the first injection. The sequencing used peripheral blood, collected in a trial of Ad26.COV2.S vaccine versus placebo. The receptors here all came from a person aged 18-60 years who received the Ad26.COV2.S COVID-19 vaccine or a placebo.

The chain is built from TRBV5-1 and TRBJ2-3; TRBD1 matches 7 bases. CDR1 is SGHRS, CDR2 YFSETQ, per germline. V shed 4 bases, J shed 0 bases, and the junction held 5 bases outside the gene matches. The CDR3 totals 15 residues. For the CDR3, the DNA is TGCGCCAGCAGCCCAGGGGGTATGAGCACAGATACGCAGTATTTT. This encodes CASSPGGMSTDTQYF.

This chain connects TRBV28 to TRBJ1-2; TRBD1 aligns across 9 bases. This CDR3 contains 13 residues. Germline V gene sequence: CDR1 MDHEN, CDR2 SYDVKM. Unmatched junction bases numbered 6, after V lost 6 bases and J lost 7 bases. This chain's CDR3 is CASRMGQGIGYTF. CDR3 sequence (DNA): TGTGCCAGCAGGATGGGACAGGGTATTGGCTACACCTTC.

The chain uses TRBV29-1 and TRBJ2-7; TRBD2 aligns across 7 bases. CDR3 length: 13 amino acids. The germline V gene has CDR1 SQVTM and CDR2 ANQGSEA. V gave up 6 bases and J gave up 4 bases; unmatched junction bases: 9. The DNA of the CDR3 is TGCAGCGTGCCGGGGGGACCCCTTTACGAGCAGTACTTC. It translates to CSVPGGPLYEQYF.

This clone was seen only a few times. The V call is TRBV7-2, the J call TRBJ1-1, with 8 bases fitting TRBD1. CDR1 SGHTA and CDR2 FQGNSA come from the germline V gene. Trimming at V came to 4 bases and at J to 1 base, leaving 2 bases not matched to a gene. There are 14 residues in the CDR3. This chain's CDR3 is CASSWGQENTEAFF. The DNA of the CDR3 is TGTGCCAGCAGCTGGGGACAGGAGAACACTGAAGCTTTCTTT.

V gene TRBV5-5 combines with J gene TRBJ1-5; 7 nucleotides match TRBD1. Germline values: CDR1 SGHKS, CDR2 YYEKEE (reference sequence). Trimming cost V 4 bases and J 4 bases; bases outside gene matches: 8. CDR3 size: 15 residues. The CDR3 reads CASSVTGTVNQPQHF. The CDR3 nucleotides read TGTGCCAGCAGCGTAACCGGGACAGTGAATCAGCCCCAGCATTTT.

This clone was counted between two and nine times. The chain carries TRBV19 and TRBJ1-5; TRBD1 is a possible D gene (6 bases). Trimming left V 7 bases short and J 1 base short, with 11 bases between. Germline V lookup: CDR1 LNHDA, CDR2 SQIVND (reference sequence). This CDR3 has 14 residues. The CDR3, as DNA: TGTGCCAGTACCACAGGGCCAAGCAATCAGCCCCAGCATTTT. It yields the protein CASTTGPSNQPQHF.

The chain joins TRBV28 to TRBJ2-1; D unclear. The CDR3 contains 12 residues. Trimming cost V 5 bases and J 12 bases, with 14 bases left between them. Germline loops: CDR1 MDHEN, CDR2 SYDVKM. The CDR3 nucleotides are TGTGCCAGCAGTCCCCAGCGTAATTTGCAGTTCTTC. It encodes CASSPQRNLQFF. Based on the CDR3 plus reference TRBV28 and TRBJ2-1, the full variable domain is DVKVTQSSRYLVKRTGEKVFLECVQDMDHENMFWYRQDPGLGLRLIYFSYDVKMKEKGDIPEGYSVSREKKERFSLILESASTNQTSMYLCASSPQRNLQFFGPGTRLTVL.

This chain connects TRBV3-1 (or the pseudogene TRBV3-2) to TRBJ2-7; 9 bases line up with TRBD2. Germline V CDR1 and CDR2: LGHDT, YNNKEL (reference sequence). The CDR3 covers 15 residues. The junction had 11 bases not matched to a gene; V was cut back by 4 bases and J by 7 bases. The CDR3 DNA reads TGTGCCAGCAGCCCCCTAGCGGGATGCCGTAGGGAGCAGTACTTC. Protein product: CASSPLAGCRREQYF.